This T cell receptor beta chain was recovered during a study of PD-L1 blockade in urothelial cancer. Background on the study: About 90% of the 29 patients were men who had bladder-origin urothelial cancer. Anywhere from 0 to 3 prior chemotherapy regimens had been received by patients. Analyzed time points were 3 weeks (second dose) and 6 weeks after therapy began.

As for time point: pretreatment peripheral blood. Profiling relied on immunoSEQ multiplex PCR, and the TCRdb table lists in-frame clones only, not all of them. This table holds tens of thousands of clones, 85% found once. This CDR3 contains 12 residues. CDR1 MDHEN and CDR2 SYDVKM come from the germline V gene. V dropped 9 bases and J dropped 0; count of bases not matched to a gene: 1. This receptor was taken from a man of 80 years or more with urothelial cancer. The sequencing used PBMCs, collected around atezolizumab (anti-PD-L1) treatment. This sequence joins TRBV28 and TRBJ2-7; 8 positions agree with TRBD1. The CDR3 DNA sequence: TGTGCCAGTGGGACAGGCTCCTACGAGCAGTACTTC. This encodes CASGTGSYEQYF.